A single sample gave rise to the 6 T cell receptor beta chains below, sequenced in a study of T cells expressing NK-cell markers. Following a re-call of the 5' RACE reads, TCRdb has one entry per CDR3 protein and lacks DNA. In all, the sample yields 300,000 or so distinct CDR3 sequences. The sequenced sample consisted of blood T cells: a sorted CD56 or NKG2C T cell subset, CD4+ or CD8+ T cells, or bulk PBMC T cells (not recorded which). All receptors come from a woman aged 18-70 years in good health.

The chain employs TRBV7-6 and TRBJ1-5. The CDR3 spans 13 residues. Per the germline V gene, CDR1 is SGHVS and CDR2 is FNYEAQ. CDR3 sequence: CASSLSVNQPQHF.

The V and J genes are TRBV24-1 and TRBJ2-1; no DNA is available, so the TRBD1 call from TCRdb remains unchecked. The CDR3 length is 16 residues. Germline V lookup: CDR1 KGHDR, CDR2 SFDVKD. The chain's CDR3 is CATSPIGTGIDNEQFF.

The V and J genes are TRBV20-1 and TRBJ2-5; the TCRdb D gene call, TRBD1, has no DNA to confirm it. Germline V lookup: CDR1 DFQATT, CDR2 SNEGSKA (reference sequence). The CDR3 sequence is 16 residues long. The CDR3: CSARVGGARIQETQYF.

The chain links TRBV12-3 or TRBV12-4 to TRBJ2-1. This CDR3 has 11 amino acids. The CDR3: CASTFGVEQFF.

This sequence joins TRBV29-1 and TRBJ2-3; the TCRdb D gene call, TRBD1, has no DNA to confirm it. CDR1 SQVTM and CDR2 ANQGSEA come from the germline V gene. This CDR3 is built from 13 residues. This chain's CDR3 is CSVRGRVGDTQYF.

V usage is TRBV30 and J usage is TRBJ1-1. CDR3 length: 11 residues. CDR1 is GTSNPN and CDR2 is SVGIG in the germline V gene (reference sequence). The CDR3 reads CAWSVSSEAFF.